The clone carrying this TCR beta chain came up once. The antigen is unknown. This sample stems from a study of vaccination effects on CD4 cells after COVID-19. Study-wide context: Under the ViraFEST assay, PBMC were stimulated with viral peptide pools so that antigen-specific CD4+ T cells expanded. Sequencing was performed afterwards.

The study, taken as a whole, reports: In the late period after vaccination, infection- and vaccine-induced clones contracted markedly.

The CDR3 is 13 amino acids. V was trimmed by 5 bases and J by 2 bases, leaving 9 bases between them. Per germline, CDR1 SGHTA and CDR2 FQGNSA. Sequenced by immunoSEQ multiplex PCR; TCRdb stores in-frame clones only, minus some. This table has tens of thousands of clones, approximately 70% appearing once. Following culture for nine to ten days, CD4+ T cells were isolated. Vaccinated recipients, who were negative for nucleocapsid antibodies, had no history of SARS-CoV-2 infection. The material sequenced was CD4+ T cells from PBMCs cultured without peptide, taken before COVID-19 vaccination. The chain carries TRBV7-2 and TRBJ2-5, with D possibly matching TRBD2 (6 bases). The clonotype comes from a human donor who received a COVID-19 vaccine. The CDR3 protein is CASSLRGQETQYF. Here the CDR3 DNA reads TGTGCCAGCAGCCTGCGGGGACAAGAGACCCAGTACTTC.